One and the same sample provided the 27 T cell receptor beta chains below, sequenced in a study of cytomegalovirus exposure and HLA in healthy donors. The PCR used 60 Vbeta and 13 Jbeta primers. Data came from immunoSEQ multiplex PCR; TCRdb stores just in-frame clones and leaves some out. Here the sample spans fewer than 250,000 clones, around 73% being singletons. The specimen was PBMCs. The receptors stem from a male donor in good health and CMV-seronegative.

V gene TRBV7-9 combines with J gene TRBJ2-3; tentatively, D is TRBD2 (6 bases). The CDR3 sequence is 15 residues long. V lost 6 bases and J lost 4, with 17 bases in between. Germline V gene lookup returns CDR1 SEHNR and CDR2 FQNEAQ (reference sequence). The CDR3 DNA reads TGTGCCAGCAGTGGCGGGGTAATGGGGTCAGATACGCAGTATTTT. Amino acids: CASSGGVMGSDTQYF.

The DNA of the CDR3 is TGTGCCAGCAGCCCCTGGACTAGCGGGAGAAGAGATACGCAGTATTTT. Translating gives CASSPWTSGRRDTQYF. The chain combines TRBV7-2 with TRBJ2-3; 13 bases fit TRBD2. This CDR3 region has 16 residues. In germline, CDR1 is SGHTA, CDR2 FQGNSA. Losses at the gene ends were 5 bases for V and 5 bases for J; bases not matched to a gene: 7.

V usage is TRBV6-5 and J usage is TRBJ2-2; 10 bases agree with TRBD2. V shed 2 bases and J 5 bases; nucleotides not matched to a gene: 5. This CDR3 has 16 amino acids. Germline V gene sequence: CDR1 MNHEY, CDR2 SVGAGI. This chain's CDR3 is CASSYPTSGVTGELFF. The DNA of the CDR3 is TGTGCCAGCAGTTACCCAACTAGCGGGGTTACCGGGGAGCTGTTTTTT.

V and J are TRBV19 and TRBJ1-1, with no clear D. Germline V gene lookup returns CDR1 LNHDA and CDR2 SQIVND (reference sequence). The CDR3 loop spans 13 amino acids. Between the trimmed V and J ends, which lost 11 bases and 7 bases, there was a span of 20 bases. In DNA, the CDR3 is TGTGCCTGCGCCCTAGCCGCGGGTGGTGAAGCTTTCTTT. Amino acid sequence: CACALAAGGEAFF.

The genes are TRBV27 and TRBJ2-7; 12 bases match TRBD2. Germline lookup yields CDR1 MNHEY and CDR2 SMNVEV (reference sequence). With 11 bases clipped from V and 4 bases from J, the junction kept 9 bases outside the gene matches. The CDR3 extends over 14 amino acids. The CDR3 here is CASRTSGVQYEQYF. CDR3 nucleotide sequence: TGTGCCTCCCGGACTAGCGGGGTTCAATACGAGCAGTACTTC.

This sequence joins TRBV5-1 and TRBJ2-5; 11 bases are shared with TRBD1. V was pared by 6 bases and J by 1 base, with 17 bases of the junction left unmatched. CDR1 SGHRS and CDR2 YFSETQ come from the germline V gene. The CDR3 runs to 19 residues. The CDR3 DNA reads as TGCGCCAGCACCCGAAAACCGGGACAGGGGGGATCTACCCAAGAGACCCAGTACTTC. Translation gives CASTRKPGQGGSTQETQYF.

In its sample, this clone was seen a few times. This chain uses TRBV5-1 with TRBJ1-1; 12 bases map to TRBD1. Germline trimming cut 4 bases from V and 5 bases from J; bases unmatched to any gene: 9. Looked up from germline, CDR1 is SGHRS and CDR2 is YFSETQ. The CDR3 is 16 residues long. CDR3 amino acids: CASSKGDRGRGTEAFF. In DNA, the CDR3 is TGCGCCAGCAGCAAAGGGGACAGGGGGCGGGGAACTGAAGCTTTCTTT.

The rearrangement uses TRBV27 and TRBJ2-7, with D tentatively TRBD1 (5 bases). Germline values: CDR1 MNHEY, CDR2 SMNVEV (reference sequence). Trimming pared 7 bases from V and 1 base from J, leaving 11 bases between. CDR3 length: 13 amino acids. This chain's CDR3 is CASTLQGSYEQYF. DNA of the CDR3: TGTGCCAGCACCTTGCAGGGTTCCTACGAGCAGTACTTC.

The chain couples TRBV19 to TRBJ2-3, with D possibly TRBD2 on 6 matching bases. From germline, CDR1 is LNHDA and CDR2 SQIVND (reference sequence). This CDR3 comprises 15 residues. Trimming left V 5 bases short and J 0 bases short, with 12 bases between. Here the CDR3 reads CASSEAGSSTDTQYF. For the CDR3, the DNA is TGTGCCAGTAGTGAGGCGGGATCTAGCACAGATACGCAGTATTTT.

This chain uses TRBV7-3 with TRBJ2-7, with 7 bases fitting TRBD1. J lost 3 bases, V lost 0 bases, and 8 bases had no gene match. The germline V gene has CDR1 SGHTA and CDR2 FQGTGA. This CDR3 contains 16 residues. CDR3 residues: CASSLTRAGGLYEQYF. In DNA form, the CDR3 reads TGTGCCAGCAGCTTAACGAGGGCAGGGGGTCTCTACGAGCAGTACTTC.

This chain uses TRBV5-1 with TRBJ2-4, with a tentative D call TRBD1 (6 bases). V was clipped by 0 bases and J by 7 bases, with 14 bases between them. The germline gives CDR1 SGHRS, CDR2 YFSETQ. The CDR3 sequence is 15 residues long. The chain's CDR3 is CASSLGQGPINIQYF. The CDR3 DNA sequence: TGCGCCAGCAGCTTGGGTCAGGGGCCCATTAACATTCAGTACTTC. The variable domain in full, with the rest retrieved from reference TRBV5-1 and TRBJ2-4, is KAGVTQTPRYLIKTRGQQVTLSCSPISGHRSVSWYQQTPGQGLQFLFEYFSETQRNKGNFPGRFSGRQFSNSRSEMNVSTLELGDSALYLCASSLGQGPINIQYFGAGTRLSVL.

This chain uses TRBV5-1 with TRBJ1-2, with 7 bases that match TRBD1. The CDR3 is made up of 13 amino acids. Trimming removed 2 bases from V and 8 bases from J; junction bases left unmatched: 6. Germline V gene lookup returns CDR1 SGHRS and CDR2 YFSETQ. The DNA for the CDR3 is TGCGCCAGCAGCTTAGAACAGGGGAGCGGCTACACCTTC. Amino acid sequence: CASSLEQGSGYTF.

The chain joins TRBV6-5 to TRBJ2-7; D not certain. Trimming removed 2 bases at V and 0 bases at J, with 11 bases between. Germline lookup yields CDR1 MNHEY and CDR2 SVGAGI. The CDR3 has 15 amino acids. The CDR3 nucleotides are TGTGCCAGCAGTTACGGTTGGGCAGACTCCTACGAGCAGTACTTC. It specifies CASSYGWADSYEQYF.

The chain carries TRBV5-1 and TRBJ2-5; D not certain. The CDR3 is 13 amino acids. V was cut by 0 bases and J by 5 bases, with 8 bases left in between. Germline V CDR1 and CDR2: SGHRS, YFSETQ. In nucleotides, the CDR3 is TGCGCCAGCAGCTTGGGGGCGAGTGAGACCCAGTACTTC. This gives the protein CASSLGASETQYF.

This chain connects TRBV19 to TRBJ1-2; 9 nucleotides line up with TRBD1. With V trimmed by 6 bases and J by 7 bases, 9 bases remained unmatched. The CDR3 loop spans 14 amino acids. CDR1 and CDR2 from the germline V gene are LNHDA and SQIVND (reference sequence). CDR3 in amino acids: CASRPAGQGSGYTF. In nucleotides, the CDR3 is TGTGCCAGTAGACCCGCCGGACAGGGGAGTGGCTACACCTTC.

This chain connects TRBV6-5 to TRBJ1-1, with 10 bases lining up with TRBD1. This CDR3 region has 15 residues. Looked up from germline, CDR1 is MNHEY and CDR2 is SVGAGI. V shed 4 bases, J shed 10 bases, and the junction held 12 bases outside the gene matches. CDR3: CASSWDRGGRDAAFF. The CDR3 region has the DNA TGTGCCAGCAGTTGGGACAGGGGCGGGCGGGACGCAGCTTTCTTT.

The gene calls are TRBV7-9 and TRBJ2-7; tentatively, D is TRBD1 (5 bases). V was cut by 2 bases and J by 5 bases, with 10 bases left in between. The CDR3 has 13 amino acids. Germline V gene lookup returns CDR1 SEHNR and CDR2 FQNEAQ (reference sequence). The CDR3 DNA is TGTGCCAGCAGCTTATCAGGGTCTGACGAGCAGTACTTC. Its translation: CASSLSGSDEQYF.

The rearrangement uses TRBV27 and TRBJ2-5; 10 nucleotides agree with TRBD1. The better agreement between TRBJ2-7 and the DNA end casts doubt on the J call. This CDR3 comprises 17 residues. Per the germline V gene, CDR1 is MNHEY and CDR2 is SMNVEV (reference sequence). The CDR3 DNA sequence: TGTGCCAGCAGCCTAAATCCGGGACAGGGGCCAACCTACGAGCAGTACTTC. This translates into CASSLNPGQGPTYEQYF.

This clone appeared once. The chain carries TRBV18 and TRBJ1-2, with TRBD1 matching over 7 bases. The germline V gene encodes CDR1 KGHSH and CDR2 LQKENI. This CDR3 spans 15 amino acids. With 7 bases clipped from V and 4 bases from J, the junction kept 12 bases outside the gene matches. CDR3 in amino acids: CASCTTGEPVYGYTF. The CDR3 DNA is TGTGCCAGCTGTACAACAGGGGAACCGGTCTATGGCTACACCTTC.

J is TRBJ2-1 and V is TRBV5-1; 7 bases fit TRBD1. The CDR3 spans 16 residues. The V gene's germline CDR1 is SGHRS and CDR2 YFSETQ. With 2 bases clipped from V and 3 bases from J, the junction kept 8 bases outside the gene matches. CDR3 sequence (DNA): TGCGCCAGCAGCTTTTCTGGGACAGCGGTCTACAATGAGCAGTTCTTC. It specifies CASSFSGTAVYNEQFF.

The chain has TRBV11-3 and TRBJ2-1; TRBD1 agrees at 9 bases. The junction had 8 bases not matched to a gene; V was cut back by 5 bases and J by 6 bases. Germline CDR1 reads SGHNT; CDR2 reads YENEEA. This CDR3 is 15 amino acids long. This CDR3 reads CASSVRPGQGNEQFF. As DNA, the CDR3 is TGTGCCAGCAGCGTAAGACCGGGACAGGGCAATGAGCAGTTCTTC.

This clone was counted between two and nine times. The CDR3 loop reads CASSRTGQGDQPQHF. In DNA, the CDR3 is TGCGCCAGCAGCCGAACCGGACAGGGTGATCAGCCCCAGCATTTT. The V call is TRBV5-1, the J call TRBJ1-5; TRBD1 aligns across 8 bases. Germline loops: CDR1 SGHRS, CDR2 YFSETQ. The CDR3 is made up of 15 amino acids. V dropped 4 bases and J dropped 5; count of bases not matched to a gene: 8.

The chain uses TRBV4-1 and TRBJ1-2; D is unclear. V lost 2 bases to trimming and J lost 4 bases, with 11 bases between them. Germline-derived CDR1 and CDR2 are MGHRA and YSYEKL. The CDR3 totals 14 residues. The CDR3 DNA reads as TGCGCCAGCAGCCAATCAATGGCCTTCTATGGCTACACCTTC. This gives the protein CASSQSMAFYGYTF.

This sequence joins TRBV28 and TRBJ2-1; 8 nucleotides line up with TRBD2. Germline CDR1 is MDHEN and CDR2 is SYDVKM. The CDR3 has 14 residues. V lost 8 bases, J lost 5 bases, and 8 bases stayed unmatched. The CDR3 is CASRPGLANNEQFF. In DNA form, the CDR3 reads TGTGCCAGCCGACCCGGACTAGCAAACAATGAGCAGTTCTTC. The entire variable domain, with the rest obtained from reference TRBV28 and TRBJ2-1, is as follows: DVKVTQSSRYLVKRTGEKVFLECVQDMDHENMFWYRQDPGLGLRLIYFSYDVKMKEKGDIPEGYSVSREKKERFSLILESASTNQTSMYLCASRPGLANNEQFFGPGTRLTVL.

V and J are TRBV18 and TRBJ2-2, with TRBD1 matching 7 bases. The CDR3 is 16 residues long. The V segment lost 5 bases and the J segment 1 base; nucleotides outside the gene matches: 7. Germline V gene data show CDR1 as KGHSH and CDR2 as LQKENI. DNA for the CDR3: TGTGCCAGCTCAGGGCCGGGACAGAGGAACACCGGGGAGCTGTTTTTT. Encoded protein: CASSGPGQRNTGELFF.

A note on this clone: Other DNA sequences from this sample encode an identical CDR3 as well. The chain employs TRBV5-1 and TRBJ2-7; 10 positions match TRBD1. Germline assignment: CDR1 SGHRS and CDR2 YFSETQ. The ends lost 3 bases at V and 3 bases at J; junction bases unmatched: 3. CDR3 length: 14 residues. DNA for the CDR3: TGCGCCAGCAGCTCGAGGGACAGGGGCTACGAGCAGTACTTC. The encoded protein is CASSSRDRGYEQYF.

The rearrangement links TRBV5-1 to TRBJ2-1; 12 bases are shared with TRBD2. J gave up 6 bases and V 0 bases, and 10 bases lay outside the gene matches. The germline V gene encodes CDR1 SGHRS and CDR2 YFSETQ. The CDR3 spans 18 residues. The CDR3 sequence: CASSLGNLAGGVTNEQFF. CDR3 DNA sequence: TGCGCCAGCAGCTTGGGCAATCTAGCGGGAGGGGTCACCAATGAGCAGTTCTTC.